This TCR beta chain comes out of a study of CD8 T cells in Susac syndrome. The sample holds one count of this clonotype. As controls, healthy donors matched for age and sex were used. Reverse transcription used 0.5 to 1 ug RNA and random hexamers. Using its own MiXCR run on the immunoSEQ multiplex PCR reads, TCRdb lists one record per CDR3 protein. Here the sample spans about 80,000 distinct CDR3 sequences, roughly 93% being singletons. Germline V gives CDR1 MNHNY, CDR2 SVGAGI (reference sequence). The CDR3 consists of 16 residues. V was pared by 7 bases and J by 2 bases, with 21 bases between. The chain joins TRBV6-6 to TRBJ2-7; possibly TRBD2 for D (6 bases). This TCR was recovered from a human donor in good health. Input material: CD8+ T cells from PBMCs. The CDR3 region is CASTDSHGGRPYEQYF. In DNA, the CDR3 is TGTGCCAGCACCGATTCACACGGGGGAAGACCCTACGAGCAGTACTTC.